The sample holds many counts of the clone carrying this TCR beta chain. Antigen unknown. The data belong to a study of breast tumors, draining lymph nodes, adjacent tissues. Notes on the study in general: Tumor repertoires ranked between lymph nodes and nontumor tissue in diversity, with V and J gene preferences. The lymph node origin of tumor T cells was framed as consistent with a hypothesis, not demonstrated. Compared with basal-like, luminal-like tumors shared significantly more repertoire with nontumor tissue. The data were judged consistent with most tumor T cells coming from lymph node and expanding in tumor.

TCRdb itself ran the multiplex PCR reads through MiXCR, one entry per CDR3 protein. The sample holds some 120,000 distinct CDR3 sequences, roughly 21% seen once. The lymph nodes were axillary draining lymph nodes from breast cancer patients. The germline V gene encodes CDR1 SEHNR and CDR2 FQNEAQ (reference sequence). The CDR3 consists of 15 residues. Trimming took 4 bases from V and 0 from J, leaving 10 bases between them. This TCR came from a female donor with breast cancer. Some clones in this sample may be carry-over from other donors' samples. The chain recombines TRBV7-9 with TRBJ1-3; D ambiguous. The specimen sequenced was axillary lymph node tissue. CDR3 DNA sequence: TGTGCCAGCAGCTATCAGACCAGCTCTGGAAACACCATATATTTT. It specifies CASSYQTSSGNTIYF.